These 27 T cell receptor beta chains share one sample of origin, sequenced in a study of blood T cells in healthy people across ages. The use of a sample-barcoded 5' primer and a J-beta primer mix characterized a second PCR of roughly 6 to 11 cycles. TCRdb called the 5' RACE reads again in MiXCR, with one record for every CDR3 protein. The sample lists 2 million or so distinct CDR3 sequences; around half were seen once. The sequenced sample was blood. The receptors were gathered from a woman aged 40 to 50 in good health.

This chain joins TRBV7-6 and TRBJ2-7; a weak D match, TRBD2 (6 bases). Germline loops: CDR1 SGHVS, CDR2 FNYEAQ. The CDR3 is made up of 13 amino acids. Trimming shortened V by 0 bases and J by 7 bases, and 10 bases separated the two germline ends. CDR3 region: CASSLAVGREQYF. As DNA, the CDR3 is TGTGCCAGCAGCTTAGCAGTGGGGAGGGAGCAGTACTTC.

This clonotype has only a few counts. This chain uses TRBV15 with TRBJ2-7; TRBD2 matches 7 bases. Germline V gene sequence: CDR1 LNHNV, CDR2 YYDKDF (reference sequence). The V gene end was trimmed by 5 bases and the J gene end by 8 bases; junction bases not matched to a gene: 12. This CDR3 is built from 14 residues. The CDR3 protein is CATSFWQSSGKQYF. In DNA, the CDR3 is TGTGCCACCAGCTTTTGGCAATCTAGCGGCAAGCAGTACTTC.

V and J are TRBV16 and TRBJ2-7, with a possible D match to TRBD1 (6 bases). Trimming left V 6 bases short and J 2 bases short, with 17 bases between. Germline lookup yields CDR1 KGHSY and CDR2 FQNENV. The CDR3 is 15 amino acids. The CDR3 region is CASSRRTENTYEQYF. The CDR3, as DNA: TGTGCCAGCAGTCGCCGGACAGAAAATACCTACGAGCAGTACTTC.

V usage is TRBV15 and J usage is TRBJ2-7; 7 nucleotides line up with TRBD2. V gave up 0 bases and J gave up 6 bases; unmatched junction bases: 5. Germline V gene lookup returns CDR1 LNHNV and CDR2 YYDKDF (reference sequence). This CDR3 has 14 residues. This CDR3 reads CATSRDRGRGEQYF. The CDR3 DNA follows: TGTGCCACCAGCAGAGATCGAGGGAGGGGCGAGCAGTACTTC.

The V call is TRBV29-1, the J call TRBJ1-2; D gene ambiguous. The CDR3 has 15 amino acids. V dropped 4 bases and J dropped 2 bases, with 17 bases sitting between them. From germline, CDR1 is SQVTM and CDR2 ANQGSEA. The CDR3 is CSVAPIRNSNYGYTF. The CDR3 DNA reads TGCAGCGTTGCCCCCATCCGGAACTCCAACTATGGCTACACCTTC.

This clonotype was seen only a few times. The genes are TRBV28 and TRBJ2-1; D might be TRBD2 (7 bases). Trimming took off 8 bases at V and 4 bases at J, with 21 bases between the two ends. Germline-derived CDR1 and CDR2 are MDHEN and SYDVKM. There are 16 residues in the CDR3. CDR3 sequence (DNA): TGTGCCAGCGGGGGGGGCTCCGGACCCATTTACAATGAGCAGTTCTTC. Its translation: CASGGGSGPIYNEQFF.

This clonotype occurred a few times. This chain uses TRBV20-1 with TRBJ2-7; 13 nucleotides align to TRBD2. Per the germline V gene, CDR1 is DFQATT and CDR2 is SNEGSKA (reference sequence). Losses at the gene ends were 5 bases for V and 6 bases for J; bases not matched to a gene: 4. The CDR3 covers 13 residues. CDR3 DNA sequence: TGCAGTGCTGAGGGGACTAGCGGGGTCGAGCAGTACTTC. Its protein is CSAEGTSGVEQYF.

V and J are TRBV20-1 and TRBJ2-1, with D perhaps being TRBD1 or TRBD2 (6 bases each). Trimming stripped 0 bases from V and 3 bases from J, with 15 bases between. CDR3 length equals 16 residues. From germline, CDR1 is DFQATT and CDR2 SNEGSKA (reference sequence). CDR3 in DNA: TGCAGTGCTAGAGACCACACCGGGGGACACTACAATGAGCAGTTCTTC. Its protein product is CSARDHTGGHYNEQFF.

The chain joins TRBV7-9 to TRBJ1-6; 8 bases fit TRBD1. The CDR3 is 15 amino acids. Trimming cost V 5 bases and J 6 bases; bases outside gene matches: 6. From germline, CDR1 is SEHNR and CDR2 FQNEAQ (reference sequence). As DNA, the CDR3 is TGTGCCAGCAGCCCGGGACAGGTCGCTAATTCACCCCTCCACTTT. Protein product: CASSPGQVANSPLHF.

The CDR3 DNA reads TGTGCCAGCAGTAATTACCGGGGGGAAGGCGGTCAGCCCCAGCATTTT. Translated, it gives CASSNYRGEGGQPQHF. This chain joins TRBV27 and TRBJ1-5; a possible D gene is TRBD1 (5 bases). CDR1 and CDR2 from the germline V gene are MNHEY and SMNVEV (reference sequence). Trimming took off 5 bases at V and 6 bases at J, with 20 bases between the two ends. The CDR3 contains 16 residues.

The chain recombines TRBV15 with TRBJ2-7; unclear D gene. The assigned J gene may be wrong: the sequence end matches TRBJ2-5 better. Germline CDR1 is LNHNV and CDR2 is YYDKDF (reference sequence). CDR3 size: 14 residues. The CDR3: CATSRTLEEETQYF. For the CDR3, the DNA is TGTGCCACCAGCAGGACCCTAGAGGAGGAGACCCAGTACTTC.

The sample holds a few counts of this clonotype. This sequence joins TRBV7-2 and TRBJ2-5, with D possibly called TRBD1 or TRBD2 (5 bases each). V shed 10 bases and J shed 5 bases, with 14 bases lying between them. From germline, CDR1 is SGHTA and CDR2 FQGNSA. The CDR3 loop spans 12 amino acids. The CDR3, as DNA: TGTGCCATTCAAGACAGAGGGGAGACCCAGTACTTC. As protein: CAIQDRGETQYF.

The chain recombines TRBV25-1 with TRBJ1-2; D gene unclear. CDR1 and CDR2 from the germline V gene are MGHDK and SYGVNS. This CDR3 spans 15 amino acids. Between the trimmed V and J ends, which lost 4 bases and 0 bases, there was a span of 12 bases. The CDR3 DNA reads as TGTGCCAGCAGTGCCCCCGGGAGATCTAACTATGGCTACACCTTC. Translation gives CASSAPGRSNYGYTF.

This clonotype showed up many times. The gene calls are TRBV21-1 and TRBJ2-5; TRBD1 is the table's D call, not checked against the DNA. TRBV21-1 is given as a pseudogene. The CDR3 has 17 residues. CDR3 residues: CASTLKGGTGRGETQYF. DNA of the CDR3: TGTGCCAGCACCCTGAAGGGTGGGACAGGGCGAGGCGAGACCCAGTACTTC.

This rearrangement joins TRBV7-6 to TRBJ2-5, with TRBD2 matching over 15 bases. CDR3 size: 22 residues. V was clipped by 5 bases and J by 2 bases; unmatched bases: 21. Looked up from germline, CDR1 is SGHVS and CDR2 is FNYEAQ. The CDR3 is CASSPVTSWTSGGADKQETQYF. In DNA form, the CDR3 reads TGTGCCAGCAGCCCGGTCACGAGTTGGACTAGCGGGGGGGCGGATAAACAAGAGACCCAGTACTTC.

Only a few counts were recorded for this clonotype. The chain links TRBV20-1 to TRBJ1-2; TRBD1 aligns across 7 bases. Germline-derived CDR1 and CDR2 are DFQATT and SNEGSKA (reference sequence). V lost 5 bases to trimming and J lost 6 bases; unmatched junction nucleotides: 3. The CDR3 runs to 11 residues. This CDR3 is CSAQGQDGYTF. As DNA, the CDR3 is TGCAGTGCTCAAGGACAGGATGGCTACACCTTC.

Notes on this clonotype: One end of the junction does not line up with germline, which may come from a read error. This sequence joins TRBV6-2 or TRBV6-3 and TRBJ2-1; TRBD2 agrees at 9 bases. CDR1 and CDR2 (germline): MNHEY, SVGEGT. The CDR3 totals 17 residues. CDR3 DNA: TGTGCCGGCAGTTACTCGCCGCCTAGCGGGGAATACAATGAGCAGTTCTTC. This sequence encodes CAGSYSPPSGEYNEQFF.

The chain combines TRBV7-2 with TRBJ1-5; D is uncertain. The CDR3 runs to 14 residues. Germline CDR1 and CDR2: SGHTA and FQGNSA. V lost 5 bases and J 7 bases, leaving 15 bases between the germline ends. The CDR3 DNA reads TGTGCCAGCAGCCCTTTCACCCTGGGGCAGCCCCAGCATTTT. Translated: CASSPFTLGQPQHF. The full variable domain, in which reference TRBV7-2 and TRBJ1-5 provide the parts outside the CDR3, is GAGVSQSPSNKVTEKGKDVELRCDPISGHTALYWYRQSLGQGLEFLIYFQGNSAPDKSGLPSDRFSAERTGGSVSTLTIQRTQQEDSAVYLCASSPFTLGQPQHFGDGTRLSIL.

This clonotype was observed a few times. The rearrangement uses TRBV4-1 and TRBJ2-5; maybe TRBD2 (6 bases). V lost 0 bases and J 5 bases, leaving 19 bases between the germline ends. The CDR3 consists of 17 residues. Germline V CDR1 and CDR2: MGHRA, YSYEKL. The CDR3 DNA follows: TGCGCCAGCAGCCAAGAGCGTTCTAGCGCAAGTGGGGAGACCCAGTACTTC. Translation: CASSQERSSASGETQYF.

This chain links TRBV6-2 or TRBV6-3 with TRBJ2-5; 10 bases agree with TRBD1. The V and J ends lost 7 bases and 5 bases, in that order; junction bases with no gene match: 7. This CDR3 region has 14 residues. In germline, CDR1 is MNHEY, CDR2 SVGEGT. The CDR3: CASIRQGARETQYF. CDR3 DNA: TGTGCCAGCATTCGACAGGGGGCGCGGGAGACCCAGTACTTC.

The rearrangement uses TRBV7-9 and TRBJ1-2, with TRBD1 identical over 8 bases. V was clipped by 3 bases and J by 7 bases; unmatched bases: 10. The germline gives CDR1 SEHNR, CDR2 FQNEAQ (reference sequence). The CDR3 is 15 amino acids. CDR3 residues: CASSLPMTGASGYTF. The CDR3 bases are TGTGCCAGCAGCTTGCCCATGACAGGGGCGAGTGGCTACACCTTC. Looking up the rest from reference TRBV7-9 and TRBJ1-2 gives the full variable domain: DTGVSQNPRHKITKRGQNVTFRCDPISEHNRLYWYRQTLGQGPEFLTYFQNEAQLEKSRLLSDRFSAERPKGSFSTLEIQRTEQGDSAMYLCASSLPMTGASGYTFGSGTRLTVV.

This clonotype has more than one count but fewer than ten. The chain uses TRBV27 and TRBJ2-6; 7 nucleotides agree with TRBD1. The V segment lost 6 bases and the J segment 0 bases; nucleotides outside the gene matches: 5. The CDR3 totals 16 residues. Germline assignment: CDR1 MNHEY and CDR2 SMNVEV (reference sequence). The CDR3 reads CASRNYRGSGANVLTF. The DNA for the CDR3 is TGTGCCAGCAGGAATTACAGGGGCTCTGGGGCCAACGTCCTGACTTTC.

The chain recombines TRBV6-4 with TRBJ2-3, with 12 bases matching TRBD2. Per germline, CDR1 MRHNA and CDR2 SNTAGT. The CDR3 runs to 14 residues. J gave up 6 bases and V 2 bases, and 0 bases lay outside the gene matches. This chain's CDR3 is CASSDLAGGDTQYF. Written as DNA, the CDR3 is TGTGCCAGCAGTGACCTAGCGGGGGGGGATACGCAGTATTTT.

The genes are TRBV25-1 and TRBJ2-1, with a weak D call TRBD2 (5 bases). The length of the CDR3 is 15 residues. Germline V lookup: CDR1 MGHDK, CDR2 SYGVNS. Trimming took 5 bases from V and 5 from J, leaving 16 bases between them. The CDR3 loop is CASSSHHRGDNEQFF. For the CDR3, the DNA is TGTGCCAGCAGTTCCCACCATCGGGGTGACAATGAGCAGTTCTTC. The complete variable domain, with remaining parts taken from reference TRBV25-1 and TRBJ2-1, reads EADIYQTPRYLVIGTGKKITLECSQTMGHDKMYWYQQDPGMELHLIHYSYGVNSTEKGDLSSESTVSRIRTEHFPLTLESARPSHTSQYLCASSSHHRGDNEQFFGPGTRLTVL.

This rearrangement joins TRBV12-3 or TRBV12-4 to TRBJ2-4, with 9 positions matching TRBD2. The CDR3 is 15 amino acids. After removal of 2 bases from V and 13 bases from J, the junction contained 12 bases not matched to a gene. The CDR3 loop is CASSLNSGGGGEQYF. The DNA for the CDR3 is TGTGCCAGCAGTTTAAATAGCGGGGGAGGCGGTGAGCAGTACTTC.

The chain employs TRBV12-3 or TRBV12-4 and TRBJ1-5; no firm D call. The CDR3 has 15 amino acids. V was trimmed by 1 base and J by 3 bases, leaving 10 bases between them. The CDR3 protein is CASSLDGPANQPQHF. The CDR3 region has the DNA TGTGCCAGCAGTTTAGACGGACCGGCCAATCAGCCCCAGCATTTT.

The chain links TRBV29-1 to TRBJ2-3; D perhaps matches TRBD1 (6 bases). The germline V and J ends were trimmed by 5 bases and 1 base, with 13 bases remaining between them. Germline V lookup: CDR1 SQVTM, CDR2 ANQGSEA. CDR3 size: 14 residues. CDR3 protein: CSVSGGQGTDTQYF. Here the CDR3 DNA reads TGCAGCGTTAGTGGGGGCCAGGGCACAGATACGCAGTATTTT.